This TCR beta chain was obtained from a study of blood T cells in healthy people across ages. With 1 base removed from V and 0 bases from J, the gap between germline ends came to 16 bases. The CDR3 runs to 18 residues. Germline V gene lookup returns CDR1 SGHTA and CDR2 FQGNSA. A J-beta primer mix and a sample-barcoded 5' primer were used in a second PCR of roughly 6 to 11 cycles. TCRdb reprocessed the 5' RACE reads with MiXCR, giving one entry per CDR3 protein. The table has 700,000 to 900,000 distinct CDR3 sequences, approximately 55% seen once. The source of this sequence is an elderly man in good health. Sequences were obtained from blood. The V gene is TRBV7-2, the J gene TRBJ2-1, with D possibly matching TRBD1 (5 bases). DNA of the CDR3: TGTGCCAGCAGCTTAGGTCCAGGGAACGTCCGCTCCTACAATGAGCAGTTCTTC. It yields the protein CASSLGPGNVRSYNEQFF.